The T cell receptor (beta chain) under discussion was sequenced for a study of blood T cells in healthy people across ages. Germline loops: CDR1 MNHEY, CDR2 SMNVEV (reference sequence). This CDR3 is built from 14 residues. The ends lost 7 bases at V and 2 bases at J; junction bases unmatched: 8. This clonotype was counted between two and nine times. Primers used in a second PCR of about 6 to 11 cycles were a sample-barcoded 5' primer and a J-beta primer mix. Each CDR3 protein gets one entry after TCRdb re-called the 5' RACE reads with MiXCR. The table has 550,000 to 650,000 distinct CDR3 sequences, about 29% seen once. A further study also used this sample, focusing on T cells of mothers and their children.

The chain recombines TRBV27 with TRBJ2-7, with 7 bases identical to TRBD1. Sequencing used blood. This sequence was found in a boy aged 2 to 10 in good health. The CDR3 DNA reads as TGTGCCAGCACCTGGCTGGACAGGCCCTACGAGCAGTACTTC. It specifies CASTWLDRPYEQYF.